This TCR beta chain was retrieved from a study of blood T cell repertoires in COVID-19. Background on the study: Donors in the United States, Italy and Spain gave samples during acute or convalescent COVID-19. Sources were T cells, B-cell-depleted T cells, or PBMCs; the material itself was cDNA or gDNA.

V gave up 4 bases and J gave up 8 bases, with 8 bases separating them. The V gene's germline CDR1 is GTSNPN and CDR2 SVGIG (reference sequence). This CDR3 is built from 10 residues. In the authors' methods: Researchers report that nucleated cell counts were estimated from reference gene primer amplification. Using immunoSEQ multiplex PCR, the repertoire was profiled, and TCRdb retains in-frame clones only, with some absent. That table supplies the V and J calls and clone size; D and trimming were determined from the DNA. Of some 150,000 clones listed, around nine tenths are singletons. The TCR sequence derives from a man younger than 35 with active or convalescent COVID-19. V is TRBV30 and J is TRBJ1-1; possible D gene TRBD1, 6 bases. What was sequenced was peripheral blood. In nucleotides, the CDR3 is TGTGCCTGGACAGGACAGGAAGCTTTCTTT. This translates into CAWTGQEAFF.